This TCR beta chain came from a study of blood T cell repertoires in COVID-19. Across the study: Both acute and convalescent COVID-19 samples were obtained from the United States, Italy and Spain. T cells, B-cell-depleted T cells, or PBMCs provided the cDNA or gDNA that served as material.

The method was immunoSEQ multiplex PCR; TCRdb's version includes in-frame clones alone and lacks a portion of them. The sample holds some 46,000 clones; 80% to 90% are singletons and the top ten take more than 25%. Germline trimming cut 5 bases from V and 6 bases from J; bases unmatched to any gene: 7. The CDR3 runs 16 residues. Germline V CDR1 and CDR2: SGHVS, FQNEAQ. This receptor was identified in a woman of 80 years or more with COVID-19, enrolled during active disease. The sample comprised peripheral blood. This chain uses TRBV7-8 with TRBJ2-1; 13 bases fit TRBD2. This CDR3 is CASSTTSGRALNEQFF. The CDR3 nucleotides are TGTGCCAGCAGCACTACTAGCGGGAGGGCCCTCAATGAGCAGTTCTTC. Complete variable domain (other parts from reference TRBV7-8 and TRBJ2-1): GAGVSQSPRYKVAKRGQDVALRCDPISGHVSLFWYQQALGQGPEFLTYFQNEAQLDKSGLPSDRFFAERPEGSVSTLKIQRTQQEDSAVYLCASSTTSGRALNEQFFGPGTRLTVL.